Each of the 21 T cell receptor beta chains below was sequenced from the same sample in a study of CD8+ T cells in alopecia areata. cDNA prepared by RNA extraction and subsequent reverse transcription served as the template for sequencing. Profiling relied on immunoSEQ multiplex PCR, and the TCRdb table lists in-frame clones only, not all of them. Of 120,000 or so clones in the sample, over 50% were seen once. The sample was CD4+ T cells sorted from blood, taken at week 0. Receptors originate from a human donor with alopecia areata.

V is TRBV7-6 and J is TRBJ2-7; 8 positions match TRBD1. Germline loops: CDR1 SGHVS, CDR2 FNYEAQ. J gave up 3 bases and V 3 bases, and 1 base lay outside the gene matches. This CDR3 comprises 13 residues. The CDR3 sequence: CASSLGTGYEQYF. Written as DNA, the CDR3 is TGTGCCAGCAGCTTGGGGACAGGCTACGAGCAGTACTTC.

The rearrangement uses TRBV2 and TRBJ2-3; 15 positions agree with TRBD2. This CDR3 is built from 16 residues. V shed 8 bases, J shed 4 bases, and the junction held 7 bases outside the gene matches. Germline CDR1 reads SNHLY; CDR2 reads FYNNEI. The CDR3 sequence: CASLPGLAGGADTQYF. The CDR3 nucleotides are TGTGCCAGCCTACCGGGACTAGCGGGAGGCGCAGATACGCAGTATTTT.

This rearrangement joins TRBV21-1 to TRBJ1-5. TRBV21-1 is a recognized pseudogene. The CDR3 length is 11 residues. CDR3 sequence: CASSKGGPQHF. For the CDR3, the DNA is TGTGCCAGCAGCAAAGGCGGGCCCCAGCATTTT.

V and J are TRBV7-3 and TRBJ2-3; 11 bases agree with TRBD2. Germline V gives CDR1 SGHTA, CDR2 FQGTGA. This CDR3 comprises 22 residues. The trim removed 5 bases at V and 2 bases at J, leaving 24 bases unmatched. CDR3 amino acids: CASSPTRRIAGGPSSHTDTQYF. The CDR3 coding sequence is TGTGCCAGCAGCCCAACCCGTCGGATAGCGGGGGGGCCGAGTTCACACACAGATACGCAGTATTTT.

The V call is TRBV5-1, the J call TRBJ2-1, with 14 bases lining up with TRBD2. V was pared by 1 base and J by 7 bases, with 13 bases of the junction left unmatched. The CDR3 contains 19 residues. CDR1 and CDR2 from the germline V gene are SGHRS and YFSETQ. In nucleotides, the CDR3 is TGCGCCAGCAGCTTGACCGGGACTAGCGGGGGACCGATGGTAAATGAGCAGTTCTTC. Its translation is CASSLTGTSGGPMVNEQFF.

J is TRBJ2-2 and V is TRBV6-5, with 9 bases matching TRBD2. CDR1 is MNHEY and CDR2 is SVGAGI in the germline V gene. V shed 3 bases, J shed 5 bases, and the junction held 7 bases outside the gene matches. The CDR3 spans 16 residues. Here the CDR3 DNA reads TGTGCCAGCAGTTATCGCGGGGGGGCTCGAACCGGGGAGCTGTTTTTT. The encoded protein is CASSYRGGARTGELFF.

The sample holds a few counts of this clone. This chain connects TRBV2 to TRBJ2-7; D unclear. Germline lookup yields CDR1 SNHLY and CDR2 FYNNEI. This CDR3 is built from 13 residues. V shed 1 base and J shed 5 bases, with 9 bases lying between them. CDR3 nucleotides: TGTGCCAGCAGTGAAGACCGAATCCACGAGCAGTACTTC. Amino acids: CASSEDRIHEQYF.

This clone was counted a few times. This chain connects TRBV7-2 to TRBJ2-7; 7 bases fit TRBD2. There are 15 residues in the CDR3. Germline V gives CDR1 SGHTA, CDR2 FQGNSA. V lost 6 bases to trimming and J lost 0 bases; unmatched junction nucleotides: 8. CDR3 protein: CASRTRRGSSYEQYF. CDR3 nucleotides: TGTGCCAGCAGAACGAGGCGCGGGAGCTCCTACGAGCAGTACTTC.

The V call is TRBV6-5, the J call TRBJ1-1, with D possibly being TRBD1 (5 bases). V was trimmed by 7 bases and J by 0 bases, leaving 12 bases between them. Germline V gene sequence: CDR1 MNHEY, CDR2 SVGAGI. This CDR3 has 14 residues. DNA of the CDR3: TGTGCCAGCACACCGGGACTTTTGAACACTGAAGCTTTCTTT. Its protein product is CASTPGLLNTEAFF.

The V gene is TRBV4-1, the J gene TRBJ1-4; tentatively, D is TRBD1 (6 bases). Germline V CDR1 and CDR2: MGHRA, YSYEKL. The CDR3 has 17 residues. The V end lost 4 bases, the J end lost 3 bases, and 18 bases lay between the germline ends. For the CDR3, the DNA is TGCGCCAGCAGCCCGACCCGACCGACAGGCCCTAATGAAAAACTGTTTTTT. This encodes CASSPTRPTGPNEKLFF.

The V call is TRBV5-6, the J call TRBJ1-2; 7 bases fit TRBD1. Germline assignment: CDR1 SGHDT and CDR2 YYEEEE. V gave up 3 bases and J gave up 0 bases; unmatched junction bases: 11. The CDR3 consists of 17 residues. Here the CDR3 reads CASSWGDSWKANYGYTF. DNA for the CDR3: TGTGCCAGCAGCTGGGGGGACAGTTGGAAAGCTAACTATGGCTACACCTTC.

The gene calls are TRBV4-3 and TRBJ2-2; TRBD1 might be the D (6 bases). The CDR3 covers 13 residues. CDR1 is LGHNA and CDR2 is YSLEER in the germline V gene. V was shortened by 4 bases and J by 7 bases, with 10 bases between the two germline ends. The CDR3 protein is CASSRDTFGELFF. As DNA, the CDR3 is TGCGCCAGCAGCCGGGACACCTTCGGGGAGCTGTTTTTT.

The chain recombines TRBV6-6 with TRBJ2-7, with TRBD2 matching 12 bases. With V trimmed by 2 bases and J by 3 bases, 5 bases remained unmatched. Germline CDR1 MNHNY, CDR2 SVGAGI (reference sequence). The CDR3 runs 16 residues. CDR3 sequence reads: CASSYLGTSGFYEQYF. DNA of the CDR3: TGTGCCAGCAGTTACCTAGGGACTAGCGGGTTCTACGAGCAGTACTTC.

The gene calls are TRBV29-1 and TRBJ2-5, with 9 positions matching TRBD2. CDR1 is SQVTM, CDR2 ANQGSEA, per germline. Trimming at V came to 6 bases and at J to 7 bases, leaving 21 bases not matched to a gene. This CDR3 has 17 residues. The CDR3 DNA sequence: TGCAGCGTGGCCCCCAGAATAAGCGCTAGCGGGGAGGTGACCCAGTACTTC. Protein sequence: CSVAPRISASGEVTQYF.

The chain links TRBV5-1 to TRBJ2-7; no definite D call. The CDR3 length is 16 residues. Germline values: CDR1 SGHRS, CDR2 YFSETQ. The V and J ends lost 0 bases and 4 bases respectively, with 17 bases between them. CDR3 sequence (DNA): TGCGCCAGCAGCTTGGCCGTAAACCGCGGTGGGTACGAGCAGTACTTC. Amino acids: CASSLAVNRGGYEQYF.

The chain is built from TRBV2 and TRBJ2-5; 7 bases align to TRBD2. Germline V lookup: CDR1 SNHLY, CDR2 FYNNEI. V trimming: 3 bases; J trimming: 2 bases; junction bases outside the gene matches: 6. This CDR3 has 15 amino acids. Here the CDR3 reads CASSDYLAVQETQYF. The CDR3 DNA follows: TGTGCCAGCAGTGATTACCTAGCGGTTCAAGAGACCCAGTACTTC.

This clone showed up just a few times. The chain joins TRBV7-2 to TRBJ1-2, with D perhaps TRBD1 (5 bases). V was trimmed by 3 bases and J by 2 bases, leaving 13 bases between them. CDR1 SGHTA and CDR2 FQGNSA come from the germline V gene. The CDR3 is 15 residues long. The CDR3 region has the DNA TGTGCCAGCAGCTTCGTCCAGGGCTCAAACTATGGCTACACCTTC. Encoded protein: CASSFVQGSNYGYTF.

The V call is TRBV6-1, the J call TRBJ2-3; no firm D call. Germline V gene lookup returns CDR1 MNHNS and CDR2 SASEGT. There are 13 residues in the CDR3. Trimming removed 10 bases at V and 3 bases at J, with 14 bases between. CDR3 residues: CATLVLGTDTQYF. The CDR3 coding sequence is TGTGCCACCCTTGTCTTGGGGACAGATACGCAGTATTTT.

A few counts support this clone. This chain joins TRBV28 and TRBJ1-3; unclear D gene. This CDR3 comprises 14 residues. V was shortened by 2 bases and J by 4 bases, with 9 bases between the two germline ends. Germline CDR1 is MDHEN and CDR2 is SYDVKM. The CDR3 DNA reads as TGTGCCAGCAGTTTAATATCCAGGGGAAACACCATATATTTT. Its translation: CASSLISRGNTIYF.

CDR3 sequence (DNA): TGTGCCAGCTCGCGTCGGGGATTCGAAAAACTGTTTTTT. This sequence encodes CASSRRGFEKLFF. The chain employs TRBV6-1 and TRBJ1-4; no definite D call. The CDR3 length is 13 residues. Germline CDR1 is MNHNS and CDR2 is SASEGT. Trimming left V 8 bases short and J 8 bases short, with 15 bases between.

This chain joins TRBV9 and TRBJ1-6, with unresolved D. Germline lookup yields CDR1 SGDLS and CDR2 YYNGEE. Trimming shortened V by 3 bases and J by 6 bases, and 7 bases separated the two germline ends. This CDR3 has 13 amino acids. CDR3: CASSGITNSPLHF. CDR3 nucleotide sequence: TGTGCCAGCAGCGGAATCACTAATTCACCCCTCCACTTT.